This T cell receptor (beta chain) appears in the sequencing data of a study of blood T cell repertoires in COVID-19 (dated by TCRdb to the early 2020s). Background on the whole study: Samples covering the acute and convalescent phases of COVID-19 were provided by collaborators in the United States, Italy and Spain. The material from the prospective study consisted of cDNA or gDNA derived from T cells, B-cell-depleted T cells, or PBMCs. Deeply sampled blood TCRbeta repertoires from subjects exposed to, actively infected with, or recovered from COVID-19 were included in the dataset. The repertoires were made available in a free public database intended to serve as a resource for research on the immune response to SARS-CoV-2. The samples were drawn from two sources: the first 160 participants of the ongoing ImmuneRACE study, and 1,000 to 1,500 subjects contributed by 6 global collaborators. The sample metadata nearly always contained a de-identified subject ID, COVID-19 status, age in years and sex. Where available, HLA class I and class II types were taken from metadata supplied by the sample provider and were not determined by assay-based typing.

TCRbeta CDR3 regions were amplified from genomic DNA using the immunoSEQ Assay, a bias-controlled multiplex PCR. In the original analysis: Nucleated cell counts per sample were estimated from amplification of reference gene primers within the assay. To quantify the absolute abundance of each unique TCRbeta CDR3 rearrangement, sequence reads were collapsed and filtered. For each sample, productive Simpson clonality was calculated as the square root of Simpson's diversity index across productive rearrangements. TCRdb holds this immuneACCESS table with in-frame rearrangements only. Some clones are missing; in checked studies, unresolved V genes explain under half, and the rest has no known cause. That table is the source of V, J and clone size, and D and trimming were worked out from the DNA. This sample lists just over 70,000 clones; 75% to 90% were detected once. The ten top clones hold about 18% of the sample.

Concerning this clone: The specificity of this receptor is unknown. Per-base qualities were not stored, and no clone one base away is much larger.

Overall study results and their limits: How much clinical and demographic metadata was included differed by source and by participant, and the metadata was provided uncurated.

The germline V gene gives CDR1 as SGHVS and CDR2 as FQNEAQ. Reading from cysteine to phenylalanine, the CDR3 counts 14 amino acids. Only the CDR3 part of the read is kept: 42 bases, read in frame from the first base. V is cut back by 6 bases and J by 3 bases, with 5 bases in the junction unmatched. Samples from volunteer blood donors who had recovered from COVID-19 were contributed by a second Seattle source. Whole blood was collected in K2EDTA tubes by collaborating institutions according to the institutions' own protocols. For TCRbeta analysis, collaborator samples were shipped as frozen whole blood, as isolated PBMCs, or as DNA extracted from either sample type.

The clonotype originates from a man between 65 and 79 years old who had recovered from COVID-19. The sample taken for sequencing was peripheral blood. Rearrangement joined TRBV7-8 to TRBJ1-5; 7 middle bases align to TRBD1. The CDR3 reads CASSFDRVNQPQHF. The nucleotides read TGTGCCAGCAGTTTCGACAGGGTCAATCAGCCCCAGCATTTT.